This T cell receptor (beta chain) was profiled in a study of blood T cells in healthy people across ages. Alongside a J-beta primer mix, a sample-barcoded 5' primer served in a second PCR lasting 7 to 11 cycles. Every molecule of cDNA carried a tag from a template-switch adaptor with 12 random nucleotides. TCRdb re-analysed the 5' RACE reads in MiXCR, keeping a single row per CDR3 protein. The sample shows some 920,000 distinct CDR3 sequences, roughly 51% of them seen only once. The CDR3 has 13 amino acids. V was trimmed by 9 bases and J by 2 bases, leaving 14 bases between them. Germline V gene lookup returns CDR1 MNHNS and CDR2 SASEGT. Donation came from healthy Caucasian individuals in Russia who were aged about 6 to 95. In its sample, this clonotype was seen once.

The chain carries TRBV6-1 and TRBJ2-7, with a possible D match to TRBD2 (6 bases). The sample comprised blood. This receptor was taken from a woman aged 55-69 years in good health. CDR3 DNA: TGTGCCAGTCAGAGGGGACTGGCCTACGAGCAGTACTTC. This translates into CASQRGLAYEQYF.